This TCR beta chain is from a study of T cell responses to AZD1222 COVID-19 vaccine. Study results and limitations: Epitopes outside B.1.351 and B.1.1.7 mutated regions reportedly drew nearly half of spike TCRs.

Clones were read by immunoSEQ multiplex PCR, and TCRdb kept only the in-frame ones, dropping some. The sample holds 120,000 or so clones, 90% seen once. The CDR3 runs 13 residues. The V gene's germline CDR1 is MNHNY and CDR2 SVGAGI (reference sequence). The V and J ends lost 4 bases and 6 bases, in that order; junction bases with no gene match: 3. Concerning this clone itself: Its cognate antigen is unknown.

V is TRBV6-6 and J is TRBJ2-3; 8 bases are a match to TRBD1. The sequence was collected from an adult in good health. The sample was peripheral blood, taken on day 0 of MenACWY control vaccination. The CDR3 bases are TGTGCCAGCAGTTTCCCAGGGGGCGATACGCAGTATTTT. It specifies CASSFPGGDTQYF.